Each of the 15 T cell receptor beta chains below was sequenced from the same sample in a study of radiotherapy plus CTLA-4 blockade in lung cancer. This table comes from immunoSEQ multiplex PCR, and its TCRdb copy is limited to in-frame clones, with some not included. The repertoire holds around 59,000 clones, with 77% as singletons. The sequenced sample was peripheral blood, obtained from a patient treated with radiotherapy plus ipilimumab. Receptors originate from a human donor with non-small cell lung cancer who had a partial response to radiotherapy plus ipilimumab.

This clone was found a few times. V and J are TRBV5-8 and TRBJ2-5; D might be TRBD1 (6 bases). V was cut by 0 bases and J by 5 bases, with 14 bases left in between. The CDR3 loop spans 15 amino acids. The germline V gene encodes CDR1 SGHTS and CDR2 YDEGEE. Here the CDR3 DNA reads TGTGCCAGCAGCTTGGGCAGGGGAAGTCGGGAGACCCAGTACTTC. It is translated as CASSLGRGSRETQYF.

The chain's CDR3 is CASSPVGQGVGTQYF. The CDR3 DNA reads TGTGCCAGTAGTCCGGTGGGACAGGGGGTTGGGACCCAGTACTTC. V is TRBV19 and J is TRBJ2-5; 11 bases line up with TRBD1. Germline CDR1 is LNHDA and CDR2 is SQIVND (reference sequence). The CDR3 extends over 15 amino acids. V lost 5 bases and J lost 7; bases outside the gene matches: 9. Combining the CDR3 with reference TRBV19 and TRBJ2-5 gives the whole variable domain DGGITQSPKYLFRKEGQNVTLSCEQNLNHDAMYWYRQDPGQGLRLIYYSQIVNDFQKGDIAEGYSVSREKKESFPLTVTSAQKNPTAFYLCASSPVGQGVGTQYFGPGTRLLVL.

The V and J genes are TRBV7-9 and TRBJ2-5, with TRBD1 identical over 9 bases. This CDR3 spans 14 amino acids. Trimming removed 5 bases from V and 4 bases from J; junction bases left unmatched: 5. The germline gives CDR1 SEHNR, CDR2 FQNEAQ (reference sequence). The CDR3 region is CASSRTGGAETQYF. The DNA of the CDR3 is TGTGCCAGCAGCCGCACAGGGGGCGCAGAGACCCAGTACTTC.

Only a few counts were recorded for this clone. The V call is TRBV4-1, the J call TRBJ2-3; 8 positions agree with TRBD2. CDR3 length equals 16 residues. V trimming: 1 base; J trimming: 0 bases; junction bases outside the gene matches: 3. Germline lookup yields CDR1 MGHRA and CDR2 YSYEKL. The CDR3 loop reads CASSQVAGSSTDTQYF. Here the CDR3 DNA reads TGCGCCAGCAGCCAAGTAGCGGGGTCTAGCACAGATACGCAGTATTTT.

The V call is TRBV5-4, the J call TRBJ2-3; the match to TRBD1 covers 9 bases. Germline V gene data show CDR1 as SGHNT and CDR2 as YYREEE (reference sequence). The V segment lost 3 bases and the J segment 11 bases; nucleotides outside the gene matches: 10. This CDR3 is built from 14 residues. The CDR3 loop is CASSSNGQGRGQYF. The CDR3 region has the DNA TGTGCCAGCAGCTCCAATGGACAGGGGCGTGGGCAGTATTTT. Full variable domain (missing parts from reference TRBV5-4 and TRBJ2-3): ETGVTQSPTHLIKTRGQQVTLRCSSQSGHNTVSWYQQALGQGPQFIFQYYREEENGRGNFPPRFSGLQFPNYSSELNVNALELDDSALYLCASSSNGQGRGQYFGPGTRLTVL.

The J gene is TRBJ2-1, the V gene TRBV11-3; a weak D match, TRBD2 (5 bases). The CDR3 consists of 14 residues. With 2 bases removed from V and 7 bases from J, the gap between germline ends came to 12 bases. Per the germline V gene, CDR1 is SGHNT and CDR2 is YENEEA. The CDR3 sequence: CASSLSQAANEQFF. CDR3 nucleotides: TGTGCCAGCAGCTTATCGCAAGCGGCAAATGAGCAGTTCTTC.

The chain uses TRBV6-5 and TRBJ1-5, with D hard to call. This CDR3 is built from 15 residues. Trimming shortened V by 6 bases and J by 5 bases, and 17 bases separated the two germline ends. Germline loops: CDR1 MNHEY, CDR2 SVGAGI. The DNA of the CDR3 is TGTGCCAGCAGGCAAACGGGGTGGGTGGATCAGCCCCAGCATTTT. The encoded protein is CASRQTGWVDQPQHF.

V usage is TRBV11-1 and J usage is TRBJ1-2; no firm D call. V was trimmed by 2 bases and J by 0 bases, leaving 16 bases between them. CDR3 length: 17 residues. CDR1 and CDR2 from the germline V gene are SGHAT and FQDESV (reference sequence). CDR3 amino acids: CASSLLGSKTTNYGYTF. CDR3 DNA: TGTGCCAGCAGCTTACTTGGGTCGAAGACTACTAACTATGGCTACACCTTC.

This clone was seen a handful of times. The chain employs TRBV6-6 and TRBJ2-1, with 10 bases matching TRBD2. The germline V gene has CDR1 MNHNY and CDR2 SVGAGI (reference sequence). The J segment lost 4 bases and the V segment lost 2 bases, leaving 2 bases of the junction unmatched. This CDR3 is built from 15 residues. The CDR3 sequence: CASSYGSGGYNEQFF. Written as DNA, the CDR3 is TGTGCCAGCAGTTACGGTAGCGGGGGGTACAATGAGCAGTTCTTC.

The chain is built from TRBV30 and TRBJ1-4, with 7 bases identical to TRBD1. The CDR3 covers 16 residues. Germline CDR1 and CDR2: GTSNPN and SVGIG (reference sequence). The junction had 16 bases not matched to a gene; V was cut back by 4 bases and J by 8 bases. CDR3 in amino acids: CAWTRQGFMVGEKLFF. In nucleotides, the CDR3 is TGTGCCTGGACTAGACAGGGTTTCATGGTTGGGGAAAAACTGTTTTTT.

This chain joins TRBV9 and TRBJ2-1; D might be TRBD1 (6 bases). V was shortened by 2 bases and J by 4 bases, with 13 bases between the two germline ends. The CDR3 totals 15 residues. In germline, CDR1 is SGDLS, CDR2 YYNGEE. In nucleotides, the CDR3 is TGTGCCAGCAGCGTTCAACCAGGGGTTTACAATGAGCAGTTCTTC. Its translation: CASSVQPGVYNEQFF.

The rearrangement uses TRBV6-1 and TRBJ1-5, with no clear D. V was trimmed by 7 bases and J by 0 bases, leaving 10 bases between them. The CDR3 length is 14 residues. Germline V gene data show CDR1 as MNHNS and CDR2 as SASEGT. The CDR3 DNA follows: TGTGCCAGCAAGCACAGTTATAGCAATCAGCCCCAGCATTTT. Protein: CASKHSYSNQPQHF.

In its sample, this clone was seen a few times. This chain connects TRBV5-4 to TRBJ2-3; no firm D call. V lost 4 bases and J lost 2, with 17 bases in between. The CDR3 has 16 amino acids. In germline, CDR1 is SGHNT, CDR2 YYREEE (reference sequence). This CDR3 is CASSPRAARHTDTQYF. CDR3 sequence (DNA): TGTGCCAGCAGCCCTAGAGCTGCAAGGCACACAGATACGCAGTATTTT.

CDR3 amino acids: CASSETRSGAPFF. The CDR3 nucleotides read TGTGCCAGCAGTGAAACAAGGTCAGGGGCTCCGTTTTTT. V gene TRBV6-1 combines with J gene TRBJ1-4; perhaps TRBD1 as D (6 bases). There are 13 residues in the CDR3. CDR1 and CDR2 (germline): MNHNS, SASEGT. V was pared by 2 bases and J by 16 bases, with 17 bases between.

The chain has TRBV5-6 and TRBJ2-7; 7 bases agree with TRBD1. The germline gives CDR1 SGHDT, CDR2 YYEEEE. Germline trimming cut 4 bases from V and 2 bases from J; bases unmatched to any gene: 9. The CDR3 sequence is 15 residues long. The CDR3 region is CASSERGQRAYEQYF. The DNA for the CDR3 is TGTGCCAGCAGCGAGAGGGGACAGAGAGCCTACGAGCAGTACTTC.